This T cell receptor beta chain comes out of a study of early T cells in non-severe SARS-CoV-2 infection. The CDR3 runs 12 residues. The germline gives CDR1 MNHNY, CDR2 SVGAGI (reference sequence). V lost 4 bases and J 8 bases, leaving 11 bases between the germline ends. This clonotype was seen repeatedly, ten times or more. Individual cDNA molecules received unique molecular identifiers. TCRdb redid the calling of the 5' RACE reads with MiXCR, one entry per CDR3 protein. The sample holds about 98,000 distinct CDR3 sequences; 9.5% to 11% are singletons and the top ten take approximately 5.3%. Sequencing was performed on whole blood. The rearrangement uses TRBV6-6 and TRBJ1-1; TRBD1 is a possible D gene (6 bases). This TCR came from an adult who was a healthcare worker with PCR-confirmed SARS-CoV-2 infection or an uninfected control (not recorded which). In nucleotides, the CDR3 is TGTGCCAGCAGTTTACAGGGTCGGGAAGCTTTCTTT. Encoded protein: CASSLQGREAFF.